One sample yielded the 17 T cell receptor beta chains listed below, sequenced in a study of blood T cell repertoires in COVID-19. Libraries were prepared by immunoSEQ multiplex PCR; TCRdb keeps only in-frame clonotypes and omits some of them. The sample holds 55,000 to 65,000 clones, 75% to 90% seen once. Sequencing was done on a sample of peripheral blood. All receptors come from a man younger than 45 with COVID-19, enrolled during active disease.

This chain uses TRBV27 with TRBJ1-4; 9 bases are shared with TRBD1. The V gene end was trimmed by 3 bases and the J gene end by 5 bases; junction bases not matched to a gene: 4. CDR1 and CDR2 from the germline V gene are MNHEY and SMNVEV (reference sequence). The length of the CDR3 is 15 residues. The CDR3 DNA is TGTGCCAGCAGTTTTGGGACAGGGCGGAATGAAAAACTGTTTTTT. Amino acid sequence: CASSFGTGRNEKLFF.

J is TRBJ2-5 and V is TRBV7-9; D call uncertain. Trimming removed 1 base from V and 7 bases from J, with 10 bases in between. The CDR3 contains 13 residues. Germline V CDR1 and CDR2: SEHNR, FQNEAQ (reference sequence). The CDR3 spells CASSLVSPGTQYF. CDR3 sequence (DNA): TGTGCCAGCAGCTTAGTCAGTCCAGGGACCCAGTACTTC.

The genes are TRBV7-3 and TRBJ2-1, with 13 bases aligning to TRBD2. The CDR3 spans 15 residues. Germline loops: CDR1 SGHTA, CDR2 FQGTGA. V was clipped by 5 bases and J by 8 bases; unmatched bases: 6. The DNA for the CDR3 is TGTGCCAGCAGCAAAACTAGCGGGAGGGCCGATGAGCAGTTCTTC. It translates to CASSKTSGRADEQFF.

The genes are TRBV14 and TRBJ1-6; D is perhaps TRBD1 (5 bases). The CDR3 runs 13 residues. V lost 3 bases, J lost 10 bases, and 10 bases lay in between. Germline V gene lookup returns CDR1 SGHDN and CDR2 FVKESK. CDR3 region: CASSHGGVSPLHF. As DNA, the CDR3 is TGTGCCAGCAGCCACGGGGGGGTCTCACCCCTCCACTTT.

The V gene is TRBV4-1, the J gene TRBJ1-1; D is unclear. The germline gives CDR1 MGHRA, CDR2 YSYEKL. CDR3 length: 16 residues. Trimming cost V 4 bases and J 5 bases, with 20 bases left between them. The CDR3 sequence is CASSLHPNLLGTEAFF. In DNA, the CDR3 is TGCGCCAGCAGCCTTCATCCCAACCTCCTCGGGACTGAAGCTTTCTTT.

Here the CDR3 reads CASSQQELSYEQYF. In nucleotides, the CDR3 is TGTGCCAGTAGCCAACAGGAACTCTCCTACGAGCAGTACTTC. The V call is TRBV19, the J call TRBJ2-7; tentatively, D is TRBD1 (5 bases). The CDR3 extends over 14 amino acids. CDR1 is LNHDA and CDR2 is SQIVND in the germline V gene (reference sequence). The germline V and J ends were trimmed by 6 bases and 0 bases, with 12 bases remaining between them.

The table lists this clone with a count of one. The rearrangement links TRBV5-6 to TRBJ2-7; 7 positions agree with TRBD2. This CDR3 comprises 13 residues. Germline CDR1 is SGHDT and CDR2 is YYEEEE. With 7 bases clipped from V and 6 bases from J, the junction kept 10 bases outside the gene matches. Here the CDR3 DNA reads TGTGCCAGCCTTCGGGCGGGAGATTCCGAGCAGTACTTC. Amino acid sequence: CASLRAGDSEQYF.

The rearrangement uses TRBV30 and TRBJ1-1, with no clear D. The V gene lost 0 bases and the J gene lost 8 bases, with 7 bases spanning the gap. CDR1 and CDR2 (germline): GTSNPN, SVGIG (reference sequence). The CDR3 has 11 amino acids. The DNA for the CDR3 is TGTGCCTGGAGTGTGAGGCGGGAAGCTTTCTTT. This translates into CAWSVRREAFF.

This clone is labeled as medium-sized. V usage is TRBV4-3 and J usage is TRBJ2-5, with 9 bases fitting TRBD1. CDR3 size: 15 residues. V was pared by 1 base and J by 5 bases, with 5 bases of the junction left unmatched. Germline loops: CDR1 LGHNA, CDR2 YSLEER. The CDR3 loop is CASSQGTGDLETQYF. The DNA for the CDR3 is TGCGCCAGCAGCCAAGGGACAGGGGATTTGGAGACCCAGTACTTC.

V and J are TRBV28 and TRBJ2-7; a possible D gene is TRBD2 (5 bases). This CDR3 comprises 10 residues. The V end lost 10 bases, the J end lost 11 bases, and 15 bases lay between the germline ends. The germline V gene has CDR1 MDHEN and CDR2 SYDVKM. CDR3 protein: CAIGGLAKYF. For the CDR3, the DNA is TGTGCCATTGGAGGTCTGGCTAAGTACTTC.

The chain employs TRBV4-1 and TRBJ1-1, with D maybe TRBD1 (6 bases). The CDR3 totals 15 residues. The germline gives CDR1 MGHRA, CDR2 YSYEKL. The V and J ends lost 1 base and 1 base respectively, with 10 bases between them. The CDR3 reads CASSQGTTGNTEAFF. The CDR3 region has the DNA TGCGCCAGCAGCCAAGGGACGACAGGGAACACTGAAGCTTTCTTT.

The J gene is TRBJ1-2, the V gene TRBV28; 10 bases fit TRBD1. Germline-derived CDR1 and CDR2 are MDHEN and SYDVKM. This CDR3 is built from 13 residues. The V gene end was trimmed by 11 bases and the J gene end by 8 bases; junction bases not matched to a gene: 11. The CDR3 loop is CAGLRDRGSGYTF. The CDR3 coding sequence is TGTGCCGGCCTTCGGGACAGGGGCTCCGGCTACACCTTC.

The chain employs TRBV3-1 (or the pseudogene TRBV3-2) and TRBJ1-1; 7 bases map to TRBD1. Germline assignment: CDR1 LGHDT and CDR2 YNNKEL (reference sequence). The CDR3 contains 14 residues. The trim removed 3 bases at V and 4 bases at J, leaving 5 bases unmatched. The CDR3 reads CASSHARGATEAFF. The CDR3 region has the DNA TGTGCCAGCAGCCACGCCAGGGGGGCCACTGAAGCTTTCTTT.

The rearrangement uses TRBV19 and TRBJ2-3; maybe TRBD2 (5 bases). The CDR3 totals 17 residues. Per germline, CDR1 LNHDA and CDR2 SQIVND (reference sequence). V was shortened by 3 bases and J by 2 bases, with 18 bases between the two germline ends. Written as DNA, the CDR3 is TGTGCCAGTAGTATGGGTTCCCCCCCGGGATCCACAGATACGCAGTATTTT. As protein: CASSMGSPPGSTDTQYF.

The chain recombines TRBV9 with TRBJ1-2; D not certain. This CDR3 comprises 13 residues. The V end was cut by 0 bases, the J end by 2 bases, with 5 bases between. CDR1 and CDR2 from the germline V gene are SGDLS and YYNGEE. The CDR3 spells CASSVGGNYGYTF. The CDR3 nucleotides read TGTGCCAGCAGCGTAGGAGGAAACTATGGCTACACCTTC. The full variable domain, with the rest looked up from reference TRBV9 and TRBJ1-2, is DSGVTQTPKHLITATGQRVTLRCSPRSGDLSVYWYQQSLDQGLQFLIQYYNGEERAKGNILERFSAQQFPDLHSELNLSSLELGDSALYFCASSVGGNYGYTFGSGTRLTVV.

CDR3 region: CSGQAGTGYNEQFF. In DNA form, the CDR3 reads TGCAGCGGCCAGGCGGGGACAGGGTACAATGAGCAGTTCTTC. The chain recombines TRBV29-1 with TRBJ2-1; 9 bases match TRBD1. V lost 7 bases and J lost 4; bases outside the gene matches: 8. CDR1 SQVTM and CDR2 ANQGSEA come from the germline V gene. The CDR3 has 14 amino acids.

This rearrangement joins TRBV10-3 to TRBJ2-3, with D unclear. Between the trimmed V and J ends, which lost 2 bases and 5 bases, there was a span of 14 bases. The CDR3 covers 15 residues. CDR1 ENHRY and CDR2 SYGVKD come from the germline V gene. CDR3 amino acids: CAISEDPKSGDTQYF. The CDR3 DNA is TGTGCCATCAGTGAGGACCCAAAGTCAGGAGATACGCAGTATTTT.